Listed below are T cell receptor beta chains from one sample, sequenced in a study of blood T cell repertoires in COVID-19. The assay was immunoSEQ multiplex PCR, and TCRdb's table has in-frame clones only and misses some. The sample contains hundreds of thousands of clones, more than 80% of which appear only once. Material for sequencing was peripheral blood. The receptor set was obtained from a woman aged 25 to 39 with COVID-19, enrolled during active disease. Both conserved end residues are part of each CDR3. A D gene is named only where the DNA matches it firmly. The size of a clone is reported for some rows only, either as once, few or many, or as a class for expanded clones.

j_call d_call clone_size v_call cdr3_aa cdr3_nt
TRBJ2-3 TRBD2 . TRBV7-2 CASSRLASGGWRDTQYF TGTGCCAGCAGCCGCCTAGCCTCGGGGGGTTGGCGAGATACGCAGTATTTT
TRBJ2-3 . many TRBV7-9 CASSPSRTDTQYF TGTGCCAGCAGCCCTAGTAGGACAGATACGCAGTATTTT
TRBJ2-1 . . TRBV13 CASSLAQYNEQFF TGTGCCAGCAGCTTAGCCCAGTACAATGAGCAGTTCTTC
TRBJ2-1 TRBD1 . TRBV29-1 CSVEGQGVQNEQFF TGCAGCGTTGAGGGACAGGGTGTGCAAAATGAGCAGTTCTTC
TRBJ1-2 . . TRBV10-3 CAINVGQPLNYGYTF TGTGCCATCAACGTAGGACAGCCTCTTAACTATGGCTACACCTTC
TRBJ1-4 . . TRBV4-2 CASQAAGTTNEKLFF TGTGCCAGCCAGGCTGCCGGGACAACTAATGAAAAACTGTTTTTT
TRBJ2-7 TRBD1 . TRBV7-9 CASSYDRGTFEQYF TGTGCCAGCAGCTATGACAGGGGAACGTTCGAGCAGTACTTC
TRBJ2-7 . . TRBV5-6 CASSLFGQGLYEQYF TGTGCCAGCAGCTTGTTCGGGCAGGGACTCTACGAGCAGTACTTC
TRBJ2-2 TRBD2 . TRBV6-5 CASRLALALFF TGTGCCAGCCGACTAGCCCTCGCGCTGTTTTTT
TRBJ2-7 TRBD2 . TRBV5-4 CASSAAASGGSYEQYF TGTGCCAGCAGCGCTGCAGCCAGCGGGGGCTCCTACGAGCAGTACTTC
TRBJ1-2 TRBD1 few TRBV10-1 CASSESTGGKGYTF TGCGCCAGCAGTGAGTCGACAGGGGGAAAAGGCTACACCTTC
TRBJ2-1 . . TRBV5-4 CASRKRNEQFF TGTGCCAGCAGAAAGAGGAATGAGCAGTTCTTC
TRBJ1-4 . . TRBV19 CASSMGAANEKLFF TGTGCCAGTAGTATGGGGGCGGCTAATGAAAAACTGTTTTTT
TRBJ1-5 TRBD1 . TRBV7-6 CASSWKGQNNQPQHF TGTGCCAGCAGCTGGAAGGGACAGAACAATCAGCCCCAGCATTTT
TRBJ1-3 . . TRBV19 CASSIPPGQISSGNTIYF TGTGCCAGCAGTATCCCCCCTGGACAAATAAGCTCTGGAAACACCATATATTTT
TRBJ2-7 . . TRBV7-9 CASSSEKQVTTVYEQYF TGTGCCAGCAGCTCGGAAAAACAGGTCACCACAGTCTACGAGCAGTACTTC
TRBJ1-1 . . TRBV12-3/TRBV12-4 CASTPGYSEAFF TGTGCCAGCACCCCGGGGTACTCTGAAGCTTTCTTT
TRBJ2-7 TRBD1 . TRBV28 CASSFSGTAYEQYF TGTGCCAGCAGTTTTTCCGGGACAGCCTACGAGCAGTACTTC
TRBJ1-4 TRBD1 . TRBV6-1 CASSEGQLALYEKLFF TGTGCCAGCAGTGAGGGACAGTTAGCCCTCTACGAAAAACTGTTTTTT
TRBJ1-3 TRBD1 . TRBV2 CASSESFPGTGVGNTIYF TGTGCCAGCAGTGAATCCTTCCCGGGGACAGGGGTAGGAAACACCATATATTTT
TRBJ2-7 TRBD1 . TRBV6-5 CASSRYRDSTYEQYF TGTGCCAGCAGTCGCTACCGGGACAGCACCTACGAGCAGTACTTC
TRBJ1-1 . . TRBV29-1 CSVGSLNTEAFF TGCAGCGTCGGGAGCTTGAACACTGAAGCTTTCTTT
TRBJ2-3 TRBD2 once TRBV3-1/TRBV3-2 CASSQDRASGTDTQYF TGTGCCAGCAGCCAAGATAGGGCTAGCGGGACAGATACGCAGTATTTT
TRBJ2-7 TRBD1 once TRBV3-1/TRBV3-2 CASSQGTGGDYEQYF TGTGCCAGCAGCCAAGGGACAGGGGGGGACTACGAGCAGTACTTC
TRBJ2-2 . once TRBV11-2 CASSPLRVSGELFF TGTGCCAGCAGCCCCCTCAGGGTCTCCGGGGAGCTGTTTTTT
TRBJ2-2 . . TRBV10-3 CAISGQRNTGELFF TGTGCCATCAGTGGACAGCGAAACACCGGGGAGCTGTTTTTT
TRBJ1-2 . . TRBV29-1 CSVESLGRGGDYGYTF TGCAGCGTTGAATCATTGGGGAGGGGAGGGGACTATGGCTACACCTTC
TRBJ2-3 . . TRBV6-2/TRBV6-3 CASSPQWSSDTQYF TGTGCCAGCAGCCCACAGTGGTCCTCAGATACGCAGTATTTT
TRBJ1-4 TRBD1 . TRBV29-1 CSVFSGTGGEKLFF TGCAGCGTCTTTTCCGGGACAGGGGGGGAAAAACTGTTTTTT
TRBJ2-1 TRBD2 . TRBV5-1 CASSFMLAVNNEQFF TGCGCCAGCAGCTTCATGCTAGCGGTTAACAATGAGCAGTTCTTC
TRBJ1-5 . once TRBV15 CATSPSDLLGNQPQHF TGTGCCACCAGCCCCAGTGATCTGTTGGGCAATCAGCCCCAGCATTTT
TRBJ2-1 . . TRBV6-4 CSSRTPYNEQFF TGTTCTAGCCGAACTCCGTACAATGAGCAGTTCTTC
TRBJ2-7 . . TRBV2 CASKGGGTYEQYF TGTGCCAGCAAAGGGGGGGGAACCTACGAGCAGTACTTC
TRBJ2-3 . once TRBV14 CASSQDLGPLSTDTQYF TGTGCCAGCAGCCAAGATTTGGGGCCACTTTCCACAGATACGCAGTATTTT
TRBJ2-1 TRBD2 . TRBV11-2 CASSLGLAGGYGYNEQFF TGTGCCAGCAGCTTAGGACTAGCGGGAGGGTATGGCTACAATGAGCAGTTCTTC
TRBJ2-5 TRBD1 . TRBV5-4 CASSLGDSGRETQYF TGTGCCAGCAGCTTGGGGGACAGTGGCCGGGAGACCCAGTACTTC
TRBJ1-5 . . TRBV28 CASSPPAHQPQHF TGTGCCAGCAGCCCCCCCGCGCATCAGCCCCAGCATTTT
TRBJ1-6 . . TRBV27 CASGPWNSPLHF TGTGCCAGCGGCCCATGGAATTCACCCCTCCACTTT
TRBJ2-2 TRBD1 . TRBV25-1 CASSELQGEVRSGELFF TGTGCCAGCAGTGAACTACAGGGGGAGGTGAGGTCCGGGGAGCTGTTTTTT
TRBJ1-1 . . TRBV29-1 CSVRDTGNQNTEAFF TGCAGCGTTAGGGACACTGGTAATCAGAACACTGAAGCTTTCTTT
TRBJ2-1 TRBD2 . TRBV12-3/TRBV12-4 CASSSTSGKGGFF TGTGCCAGCAGTTCGACTAGCGGGAAAGGCGGGTTCTTC
TRBJ1-1 . . TRBV20-1 CSPQLNTEAFF TGCAGCCCTCAGTTGAACACTGAAGCTTTCTTT
TRBJ1-4 . . TRBV28 CASSGGQLLEKLFF TGTGCCAGCAGTGGCGGACAGCTCTTAGAAAAACTGTTTTTT
TRBJ1-1 . few TRBV19 CASSAPTAQNTEAFF TGTGCCAGTAGTGCCCCGACAGCCCAGAACACTGAAGCTTTCTTT
TRBJ2-1 . medium-sized TRBV5-6 CASSPLVHPLYNEQFF TGTGCCAGCAGCCCCCTAGTCCACCCCCTCTACAATGAGCAGTTCTTC
TRBJ2-5 TRBD2 . TRBV6-5 CASSMPAGEETQYF TGTGCCAGCAGTATGCCAGCGGGAGAAGAGACCCAGTACTTC
TRBJ2-1 . . TRBV10-3 CAISGSGSYNEQFF TGTGCCATCAGTGGATCGGGGTCCTACAATGAGCAGTTCTTC
TRBJ1-5 . . TRBV3-1/TRBV3-2 CASNDRSNQPQHF TGTGCCAGCAACGATAGAAGCAATCAGCCCCAGCATTTT
TRBJ2-2 TRBD2 . TRBV2 CASSGTSGRVNGELFF TGTGCCAGCAGCGGGACTAGCGGGAGGGTGAACGGGGAGCTGTTTTTT